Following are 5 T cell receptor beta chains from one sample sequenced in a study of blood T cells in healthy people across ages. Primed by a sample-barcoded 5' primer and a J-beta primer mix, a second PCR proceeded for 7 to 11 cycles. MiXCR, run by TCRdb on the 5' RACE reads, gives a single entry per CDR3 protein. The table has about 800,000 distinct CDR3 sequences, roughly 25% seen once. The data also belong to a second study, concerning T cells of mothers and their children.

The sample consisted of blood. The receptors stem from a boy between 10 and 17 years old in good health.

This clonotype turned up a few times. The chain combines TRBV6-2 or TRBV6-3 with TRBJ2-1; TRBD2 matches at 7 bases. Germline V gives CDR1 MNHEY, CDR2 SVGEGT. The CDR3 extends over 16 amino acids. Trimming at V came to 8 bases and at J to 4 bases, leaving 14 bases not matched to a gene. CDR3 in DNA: TGTGCCAGCCCGGAAAGAGGCCTAGCGGATTACAATGAGCAGTTCTTC. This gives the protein CASPERGLADYNEQFF.

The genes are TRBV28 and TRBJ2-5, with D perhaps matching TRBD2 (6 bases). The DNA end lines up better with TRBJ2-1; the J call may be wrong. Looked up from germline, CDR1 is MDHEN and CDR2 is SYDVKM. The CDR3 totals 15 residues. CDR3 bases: TGTGCCAGCAGCAAACCTAGCGTGGTCCTCAATGAGCAGTTCTTC. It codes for CASSKPSVVLNEQFF.

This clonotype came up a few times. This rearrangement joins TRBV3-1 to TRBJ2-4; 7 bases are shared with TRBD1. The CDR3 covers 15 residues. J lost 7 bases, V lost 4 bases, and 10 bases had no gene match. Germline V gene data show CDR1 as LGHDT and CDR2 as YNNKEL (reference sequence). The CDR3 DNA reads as TGTGCCAGCAGCCCTGAGCATGGGACAGTCAACATTCAGTACTTC. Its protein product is CASSPEHGTVNIQYF.

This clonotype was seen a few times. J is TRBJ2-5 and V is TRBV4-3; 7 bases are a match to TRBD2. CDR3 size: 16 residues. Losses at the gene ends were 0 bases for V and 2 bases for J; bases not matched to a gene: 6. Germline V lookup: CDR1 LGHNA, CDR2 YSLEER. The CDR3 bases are TGCGCCAGCAGCCAAGATGGGCTAGCGGAACAAGAGACCCAGTACTTC. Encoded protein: CASSQDGLAEQETQYF.

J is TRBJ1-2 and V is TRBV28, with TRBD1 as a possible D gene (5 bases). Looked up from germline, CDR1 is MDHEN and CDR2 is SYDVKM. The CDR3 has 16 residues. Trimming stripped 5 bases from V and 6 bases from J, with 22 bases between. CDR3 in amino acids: CASSGTGTPSQNGYTF. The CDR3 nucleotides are TGTGCCAGCAGTGGAACCGGGACCCCAAGTCAGAATGGCTACACCTTC.